Described below is a single T cell receptor (beta chain) sequence and its context. CDR3 size: 14 residues. CDR1 is SGHRS, CDR2 YFSETQ, per germline. V shed 4 bases and J shed 1 base, with 12 bases lying between them. Per the original methods: Quantification of nucleated cells was approximated via reference gene primer amplification. Generated by immunoSEQ multiplex PCR, the TCRdb table keeps only in-frame clones and is missing some. V and J calls and clone size follow that table, whereas D and trimming were derived from the DNA. The repertoire has about 230,000 clones, around four fifths of them found once; the top ten carry around 2.6%. These data originate in a study of blood T cell repertoires in COVID-19. The wider study: The United States, Italy and Spain were the sources of the acute and convalescent COVID-19 samples. The analysed material was cDNA or gDNA that came from T cells, B-cell-depleted T cells, or PBMCs.

The receptor comes from a woman aged 70-85 years with active or convalescent COVID-19. Sequenced material: peripheral blood. This chain connects TRBV5-1 to TRBJ2-7, with unresolved D. The CDR3 DNA follows: TGCGCCAGCAGCGCTGAGGAGAGATCCTACGAGCAGTACTTC. Its protein is CASSAEERSYEQYF. Using reference TRBV5-1 and TRBJ2-7 for the parts outside the CDR3, the full variable domain is KAGVTQTPRYLIKTRGQQVTLSCSPISGHRSVSWYQQTPGQGLQFLFEYFSETQRNKGNFPGRFSGRQFSNSRSEMNVSTLELGDSALYLCASSAEERSYEQYFGPGTRLTVT.